The 19 T cell receptor beta chains below all came from one sample that was sequenced in a study of blood T cell repertoires in COVID-19. The assay was immunoSEQ multiplex PCR, and TCRdb's table has in-frame clones only and misses some. The sample includes roughly 120,000 clones, about 90% of them seen just once. The source material was peripheral blood. The receptors were gathered from a man in his 70s who had recovered from COVID-19.

The chain links TRBV4-2 to TRBJ2-1; 13 bases fit TRBD2. Germline loops: CDR1 LGHNA, CDR2 YNFKEQ. Losses at the gene ends were 3 bases for V and 3 bases for J; bases not matched to a gene: 2. The CDR3 runs 16 residues. In DNA, the CDR3 is TGTGCCAGCAGCCAGGGACTAGCGGGATTCTACAATGAGCAGTTCTTC. It codes for CASSQGLAGFYNEQFF.

V is TRBV6-1 and J is TRBJ2-1; D not certain. This CDR3 has 16 residues. V was cut by 4 bases and J by 4 bases, with 17 bases left in between. In germline, CDR1 is MNHNS, CDR2 SASEGT. CDR3 in amino acids: CASSGEQAQTYNEQFF. Here the CDR3 DNA reads TGTGCCAGCAGTGGAGAACAAGCGCAGACTTACAATGAGCAGTTCTTC.

This clone has more than one count but fewer than ten. The V and J genes are TRBV11-2 and TRBJ2-4; 14 nucleotides agree with TRBD2. The CDR3 is 15 residues long. J was trimmed by 7 bases and V by 6 bases; bases with no gene match: 5. Germline assignment: CDR1 SGHAT and CDR2 FQNNGV. Written as DNA, the CDR3 is TGTGCCAGCAGGGGACTAGCGGGAGAGTTGAACATTCAGTACTTC. It is translated as CASRGLAGELNIQYF.

V usage is TRBV3-1 (or the pseudogene TRBV3-2) and J usage is TRBJ1-3; D might be TRBD1 (6 bases). The germline CDR1 and CDR2 sequences are LGHDT and YNNKEL (reference sequence). The CDR3 covers 15 residues. V was clipped by 3 bases and J by 0 bases, with 9 bases between them. CDR3 sequence reads: CASSQDSLSGNTIYF. Here the CDR3 DNA reads TGTGCCAGCAGCCAGGACAGCCTCTCTGGAAACACCATATATTTT.

Here the CDR3 DNA reads TGTGCCAGCAGCTTAAATTTCGGGGGGCACACCGGGGAGCTGTTTTTT. This translates into CASSLNFGGHTGELFF. This rearrangement joins TRBV7-9 to TRBJ2-2, with a possible D match to TRBD2 (7 bases). V was cut by 2 bases and J by 3 bases, with 13 bases left in between. This CDR3 comprises 16 residues. Germline V gives CDR1 SEHNR, CDR2 FQNEAQ (reference sequence).

This clone was recorded once. The chain recombines TRBV2 with TRBJ2-2; TRBD1 matches 8 bases. Germline trimming cut 7 bases from V and 8 bases from J; bases unmatched to any gene: 9. This CDR3 is 14 amino acids long. Germline lookup yields CDR1 SNHLY and CDR2 FYNNEI. The CDR3 DNA sequence: TGTGCCAGCACTCGGACAGGGCCCGTTGGGGAGCTGTTTTTT. As protein: CASTRTGPVGELFF.

A single count supports this clone. The chain joins TRBV18 to TRBJ1-3; D is possibly TRBD1 (5 bases). The CDR3 covers 15 residues. The V end was cut by 6 bases, the J end by 1 base, with 13 bases between. Germline CDR1 and CDR2: KGHSH and LQKENI. In DNA form, the CDR3 reads TGTGCCAGCTCCCCCAGGGAAGGATCTGGAAACACCATATATTTT. Translation: CASSPREGSGNTIYF.

The V gene is TRBV6-1, the J gene TRBJ2-1; no definite D call. CDR3 size: 14 residues. Germline CDR1 MNHNS, CDR2 SASEGT. Deletions cut 2 bases from V and 2 bases from J, with 7 bases between. CDR3 protein: CASSESGPYNEQFF. CDR3 sequence (DNA): TGTGCCAGCAGTGAATCTGGGCCCTACAATGAGCAGTTCTTC.

This chain joins TRBV2 and TRBJ1-1, with 7 bases aligning to TRBD1. The CDR3 contains 14 residues. Looked up from germline, CDR1 is SNHLY and CDR2 is FYNNEI. Trimming took 4 bases from V and 1 from J; bases not matched to a gene: 3. The CDR3 loop is CASSVGGQNTEAFF. CDR3 DNA sequence: TGTGCCAGCAGTGTAGGGGGCCAGAACACTGAAGCTTTCTTT.

The rearrangement links TRBV19 to TRBJ2-3, with 9 bases lining up with TRBD2. Germline lookup yields CDR1 LNHDA and CDR2 SQIVND (reference sequence). Unmatched junction bases numbered 7, after V lost 5 bases and J lost 4 bases. The CDR3 has 15 amino acids. DNA for the CDR3: TGTGCCAGTAGTGTTAGCGGGAGTAATTCAGATACGCAGTATTTT. It is translated as CASSVSGSNSDTQYF.

In nucleotides, the CDR3 is TGTGCCAGCAGCTTAAGAGGGTCTAGCGGGAGAACCGGGGAGCTGTTTTTT. Its protein product is CASSLRGSSGRTGELFF. V gene TRBV7-2 combines with J gene TRBJ2-2; 10 nucleotides align to TRBD2. This CDR3 has 17 residues. Germline V CDR1 and CDR2: SGHTA, FQGNSA. The V and J ends lost 2 bases and 5 bases, in that order; junction bases with no gene match: 8.

The chain uses TRBV5-6 and TRBJ1-2, with D unresolved. Looked up from germline, CDR1 is SGHDT and CDR2 is YYEEEE. This CDR3 contains 14 residues. Trimming pared 4 bases from V and 6 bases from J, leaving 16 bases between. The CDR3 spells CASSPPVGVDGYTF. The DNA of the CDR3 is TGTGCCAGCAGCCCCCCCGTCGGGGTCGATGGCTACACCTTC.

The chain employs TRBV5-1 and TRBJ2-7; 7 nucleotides align to TRBD1. CDR3 length equals 15 residues. Germline V gene data show CDR1 as SGHRS and CDR2 as YFSETQ. Trimming at V came to 1 base and at J to 6 bases, leaving 10 bases not matched to a gene. CDR3 nucleotides: TGCGCCAGCAGCTTGTTCCCGGGACAGAGTGTCGAGCAGTACTTC. Its protein product is CASSLFPGQSVEQYF.

The rearrangement uses TRBV19 and TRBJ2-7, with a tentative D call TRBD1 (6 bases). This CDR3 has 12 residues. Germline V lookup: CDR1 LNHDA, CDR2 SQIVND (reference sequence). Trimming removed 6 bases at V and 5 bases at J, with 11 bases between. The CDR3 sequence is CASSGRGHEQYF. The CDR3 nucleotides read TGTGCCAGTAGCGGCAGGGGACACGAGCAGTACTTC.

The chain joins TRBV27 to TRBJ2-7; D is uncertain. V was cut by 6 bases and J by 3 bases, with 9 bases left in between. Germline V gives CDR1 MNHEY, CDR2 SMNVEV (reference sequence). The CDR3 has 12 amino acids. The CDR3 sequence: CASRGHNYEQYF. The CDR3 region has the DNA TGTGCCAGCAGGGGCCACAACTACGAGCAGTACTTC.

The chain employs TRBV30 and TRBJ2-7, with 12 bases matching TRBD2. J gave up 1 base and V 3 bases, and 7 bases lay outside the gene matches. Germline V gene sequence: CDR1 GTSNPN, CDR2 SVGIG (reference sequence). The CDR3 runs 16 residues. The CDR3 sequence: CAWSQPGLAGSYEQYF. The CDR3 DNA reads as TGTGCCTGGAGCCAACCGGGACTAGCGGGTTCCTACGAGCAGTACTTC.

V is TRBV9 and J is TRBJ1-2, with 11 bases lining up with TRBD1. Germline lookup yields CDR1 SGDLS and CDR2 YYNGEE. Unmatched junction bases numbered 5, after V lost 0 bases and J lost 4 bases. The CDR3 has 16 residues. The CDR3 region has the DNA TGTGCCAGCAGCGTAGGGGCCGGGACAGGGGGCTATGGCTACACCTTC. Translated: CASSVGAGTGGYGYTF.

The chain carries TRBV15 and TRBJ2-7, with 9 bases aligning to TRBD1. CDR3 length: 15 residues. Germline assignment: CDR1 LNHNV and CDR2 YYDKDF (reference sequence). The J segment lost 5 bases and the V segment lost 0 bases, leaving 5 bases of the junction unmatched. The CDR3 loop reads CATSREGRQGDEQYF. For the CDR3, the DNA is TGTGCCACCAGCAGAGAGGGCCGACAGGGGGACGAGCAGTACTTC.

About this clone itself: No conserved phenylalanine or tryptophan is present at the end of the CDR3, so a read error is the likely explanation. The limits of the CDR3 on the DNA are not certain, so only TCRdb's listed CDR3 is given. The V and J genes are TRBV2 and TRBJ2-7; the table's D call, TRBD1, was not checked against the DNA. Germline V gives CDR1 SNHLY, CDR2 FYNNEI. Inclusive of both ends, the CDR3 amounts to 11 amino acids. CDR3: CASSVGTGPGL.